This entry concerns a single T cell receptor beta chain. Its target is not known. J was trimmed by 4 bases and V by 6 bases; bases with no gene match: 1. The CDR3 loop spans 14 amino acids. The germline gives CDR1 LNHDA, CDR2 SQIVND (reference sequence). The data stem from a study of cytomegalovirus exposure and HLA in healthy donors. Findings and limits, study-wide: The Asian-associated ancestry cluster reportedly had fewer N-insertions than the approximately 610-donor mean in a later analysis. Analysis performed later showed TCR beta chains linked to HLA being more clonally expanded than equally common others.

The PCR was carried out with 60 Vbeta primers and 13 Jbeta primers. Clones were read by immunoSEQ multiplex PCR, and TCRdb kept only the in-frame ones, dropping some. The table has around 100,000 clones, over 80% seen once. This sequence was found in a female donor in good health and CMV-seropositive. This chain uses TRBV19 with TRBJ2-5; 14 nucleotides match TRBD2. The sequencing sample was made of PBMCs. CDR3 DNA sequence: TGTGCCAGTAGCGGGACTAGCGGGAGAGAGACCCAGTACTTC. Protein: CASSGTSGRETQYF.